The 8 T cell receptor beta chains in this list originate from one sample, sequenced in a study of early T cells in non-severe SARS-CoV-2 infection. TCRdb recomputed calls from the 5' RACE reads with MiXCR, one row per CDR3 protein. This table holds about 60,000 distinct CDR3 sequences, 10% found once. Sequencing used whole blood. These receptors all come from an adult who was a healthcare worker with PCR-confirmed SARS-CoV-2 infection or an uninfected control (not recorded which).

This clonotype was observed at least ten times. CDR3 protein: CASSLDYEQYF. For the CDR3, the DNA is TGTGCCAGCAGCCTCGACTACGAGCAGTACTTC. The chain uses TRBV7-2 and TRBJ2-7, with D hard to call. Germline lookup yields CDR1 SGHTA and CDR2 FQGNSA. V dropped 5 bases and J dropped 3 bases, with 5 bases sitting between them. This CDR3 is built from 11 residues.

This clonotype was seen at least ten times. The J gene is TRBJ1-2, the V gene TRBV2, with D unresolved. Trimming stripped 5 bases from V and 8 bases from J, with 15 bases between. Germline CDR1 reads SNHLY; CDR2 reads FYNNEI. This CDR3 has 13 amino acids. The CDR3 is CASSSGWTGGYTF. Here the CDR3 DNA reads TGTGCCAGCAGTTCGGGGTGGACCGGCGGCTACACCTTC.

This clonotype was counted at least ten times. Here the CDR3 DNA reads TGTGCCAGCAGCTTAGTGGCCTCGGGACATGAGCAGTTCTTC. It specifies CASSLVASGHEQFF. This chain links TRBV11-2 with TRBJ2-1; tentatively, D is TRBD1 or TRBD2 (5 bases each). Trimming took off 1 base at V and 8 bases at J, with 12 bases between the two ends. The CDR3 is made up of 14 amino acids. Germline V gene lookup returns CDR1 SGHAT and CDR2 FQNNGV.

This clonotype was seen more than once but under ten times. This chain uses TRBV12-3 or TRBV12-4 with TRBJ1-2; 7 bases are shared with TRBD1. V lost 6 bases, J lost 6 bases, and 10 bases stayed unmatched. This CDR3 is built from 14 residues. DNA for the CDR3: TGTGCCAGCAGGCCGACAGGGATAAATAATGGCTACACCTTC. It translates to CASRPTGINNGYTF.

This clonotype has at least ten counts. J is TRBJ2-1 and V is TRBV6-2 or TRBV6-3; 8 positions agree with TRBD2. CDR3 size: 14 residues. Germline V CDR1 and CDR2: MNHEY, SVGEGT. V dropped 11 bases and J dropped 5; count of bases not matched to a gene: 11. The CDR3, as DNA: TGTGCCGGACGCCGAAGCGGGAGAAACAATGAGCAGTTCTTC. This encodes CAGRRSGRNNEQFF.

In its sample, this clonotype was seen a few times. The chain links TRBV10-2 to TRBJ1-5; 7 bases line up with TRBD1. This CDR3 contains 13 residues. J lost 6 bases, V lost 9 bases, and 8 bases had no gene match. CDR1 is WSHSY, CDR2 SAAADI, per germline. The CDR3 DNA reads as TGCGCCAGTCGGGACAGAGGCGGTCAGCCCCAGCATTTT. It is translated as CASRDRGGQPQHF.

This chain connects TRBV18 to TRBJ2-7; 7 bases line up with TRBD1. The V gene end was trimmed by 2 bases and the J gene end by 1 base; junction bases not matched to a gene: 5. CDR1 and CDR2 (germline): KGHSH, LQKENI. The CDR3 runs to 15 residues. The CDR3 here is CASSPAQGSSYEQYF. CDR3 in DNA: TGTGCCAGCTCACCAGCACAGGGGAGTTCCTACGAGCAGTACTTC.

The table lists this clonotype with a few counts. V usage is TRBV27 and J usage is TRBJ2-3, with a weak D call TRBD2 (6 bases). This CDR3 is built from 16 residues. V lost 0 bases and J 2 bases, leaving 12 bases between the germline ends. CDR1 is MNHEY, CDR2 SMNVEV, per germline (reference sequence). In DNA, the CDR3 is TGTGCCAGCAGTTTATCTGACGGGGGTTACACAGATACGCAGTATTTT. Translating it yields CASSLSDGGYTDTQYF.